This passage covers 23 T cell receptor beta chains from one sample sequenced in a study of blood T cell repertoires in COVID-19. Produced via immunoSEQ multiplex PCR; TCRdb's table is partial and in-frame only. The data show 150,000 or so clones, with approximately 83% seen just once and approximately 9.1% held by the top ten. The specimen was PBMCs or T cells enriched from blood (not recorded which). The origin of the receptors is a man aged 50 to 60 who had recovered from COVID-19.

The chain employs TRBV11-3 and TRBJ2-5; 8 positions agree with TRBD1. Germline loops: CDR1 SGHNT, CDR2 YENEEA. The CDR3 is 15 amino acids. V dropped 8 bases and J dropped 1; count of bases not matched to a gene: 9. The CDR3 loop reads CASAPGQETQETQYF. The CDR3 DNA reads TGTGCCAGCGCACCGGGACAGGAGACCCAAGAGACCCAGTACTTC.

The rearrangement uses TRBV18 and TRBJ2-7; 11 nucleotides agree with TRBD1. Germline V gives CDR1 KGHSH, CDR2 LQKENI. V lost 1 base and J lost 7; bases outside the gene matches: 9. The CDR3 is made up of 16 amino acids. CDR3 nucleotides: TGTGCCAGCTCACCACAGTCCGGACAGGGGGCGTATGAGCAGTACTTC. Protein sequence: CASSPQSGQGAYEQYF.

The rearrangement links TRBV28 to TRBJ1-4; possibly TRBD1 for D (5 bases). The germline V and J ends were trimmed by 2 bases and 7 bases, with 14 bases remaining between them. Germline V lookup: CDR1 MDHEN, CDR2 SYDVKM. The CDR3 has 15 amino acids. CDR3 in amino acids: CASSLGGGKTEKLFF. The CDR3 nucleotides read TGTGCCAGCAGTTTAGGGGGGGGAAAAACTGAAAAACTGTTTTTT.

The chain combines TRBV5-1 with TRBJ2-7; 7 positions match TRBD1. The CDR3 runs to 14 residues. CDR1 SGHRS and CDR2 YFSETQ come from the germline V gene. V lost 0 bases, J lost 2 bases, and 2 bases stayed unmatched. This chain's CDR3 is CASSLAGQAYEQYF. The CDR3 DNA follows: TGCGCCAGCAGCTTGGCCGGACAGGCCTACGAGCAGTACTTC. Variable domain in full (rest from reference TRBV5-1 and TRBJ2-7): KAGVTQTPRYLIKTRGQQVTLSCSPISGHRSVSWYQQTPGQGLQFLFEYFSETQRNKGNFPGRFSGRQFSNSRSEMNVSTLELGDSALYLCASSLAGQAYEQYFGPGTRLTVT.

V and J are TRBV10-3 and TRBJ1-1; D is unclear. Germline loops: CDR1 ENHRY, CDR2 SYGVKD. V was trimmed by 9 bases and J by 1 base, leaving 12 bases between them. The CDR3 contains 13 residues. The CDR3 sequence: CAIRVSGNTEAFF. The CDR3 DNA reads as TGTGCCATACGGGTCTCCGGGAACACTGAAGCTTTCTTT.

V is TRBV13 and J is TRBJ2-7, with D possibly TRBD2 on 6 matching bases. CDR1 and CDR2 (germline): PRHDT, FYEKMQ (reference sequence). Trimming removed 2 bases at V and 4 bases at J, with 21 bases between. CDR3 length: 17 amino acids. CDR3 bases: TGTGCCAGCAGCTTACACCACGGTAGCGGAAATTATTACGAGCAGTACTTC. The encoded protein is CASSLHHGSGNYYEQYF. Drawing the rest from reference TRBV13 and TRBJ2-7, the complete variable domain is AAGVIQSPRHLIKEKRETATLKCYPIPRHDTVYWYQQGPGQDPQFLISFYEKMQSDKGSIPDRFSAQQFSDYHSELNMSSLELGDSALYFCASSLHHGSGNYYEQYFGPGTRLTVT.

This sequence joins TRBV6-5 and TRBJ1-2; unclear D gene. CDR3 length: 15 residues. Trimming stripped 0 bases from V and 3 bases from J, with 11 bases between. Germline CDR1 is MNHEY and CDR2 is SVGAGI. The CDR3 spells CASSYSSNGDYGYTF. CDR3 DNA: TGTGCCAGCAGTTACTCGAGTAACGGAGACTATGGCTACACCTTC.

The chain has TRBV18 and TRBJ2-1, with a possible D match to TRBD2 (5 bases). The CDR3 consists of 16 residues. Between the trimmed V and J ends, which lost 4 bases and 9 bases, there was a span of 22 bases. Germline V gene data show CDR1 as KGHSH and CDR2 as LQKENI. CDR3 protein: CASSRNWENGRGEQFF. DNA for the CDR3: TGTGCCAGCTCACGCAACTGGGAAAACGGACGGGGTGAGCAGTTCTTC.

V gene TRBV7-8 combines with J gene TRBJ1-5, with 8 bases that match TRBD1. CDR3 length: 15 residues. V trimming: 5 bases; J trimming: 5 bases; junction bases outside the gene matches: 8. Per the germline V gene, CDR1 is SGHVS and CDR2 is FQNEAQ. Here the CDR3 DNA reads TGTGCCAGCAGCCAACAGGGGGTCCTCTATCAGCCCCAGCATTTT. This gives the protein CASSQQGVLYQPQHF. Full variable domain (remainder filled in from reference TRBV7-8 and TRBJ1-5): GAGVSQSPRYKVAKRGQDVALRCDPISGHVSLFWYQQALGQGPEFLTYFQNEAQLDKSGLPSDRFFAERPEGSVSTLKIQRTQQEDSAVYLCASSQQGVLYQPQHFGDGTRLSIL.

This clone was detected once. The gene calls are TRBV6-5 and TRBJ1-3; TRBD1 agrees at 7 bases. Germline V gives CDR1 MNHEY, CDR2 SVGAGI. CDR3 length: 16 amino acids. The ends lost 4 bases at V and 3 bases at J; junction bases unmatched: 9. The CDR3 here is CASSSTGPHLGNTIYF. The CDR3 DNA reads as TGTGCCAGCAGTTCGACAGGGCCCCATCTTGGAAACACCATATATTTT.

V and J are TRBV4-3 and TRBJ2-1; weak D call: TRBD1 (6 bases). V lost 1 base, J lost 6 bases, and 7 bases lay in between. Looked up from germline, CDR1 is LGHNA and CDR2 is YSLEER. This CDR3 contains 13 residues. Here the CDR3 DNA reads TGCGCCAGCAGCCAAGGCAGGGGCAATGAGCAGTTCTTC. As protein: CASSQGRGNEQFF.

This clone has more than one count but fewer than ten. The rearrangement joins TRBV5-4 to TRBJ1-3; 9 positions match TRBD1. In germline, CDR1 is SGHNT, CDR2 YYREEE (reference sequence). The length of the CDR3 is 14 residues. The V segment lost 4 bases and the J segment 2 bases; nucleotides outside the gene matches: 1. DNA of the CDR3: TGTGCCAGCAGCAGGACAGGGGCTGGAAACACCATATATTTT. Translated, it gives CASSRTGAGNTIYF.

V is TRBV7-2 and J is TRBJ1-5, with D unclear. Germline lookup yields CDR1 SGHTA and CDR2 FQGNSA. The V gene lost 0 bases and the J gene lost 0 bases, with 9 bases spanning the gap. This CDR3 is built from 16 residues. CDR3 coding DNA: TGTGCCAGCAGCTTAGCGCCGGGGAATAGCAATCAGCCCCAGCATTTT. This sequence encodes CASSLAPGNSNQPQHF.

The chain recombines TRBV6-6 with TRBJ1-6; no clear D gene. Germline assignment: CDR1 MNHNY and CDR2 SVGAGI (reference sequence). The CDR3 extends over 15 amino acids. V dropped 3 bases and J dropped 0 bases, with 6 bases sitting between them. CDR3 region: CASSYRSSYNSPLHF. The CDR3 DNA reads TGTGCCAGCAGTTATAGAAGCTCCTATAATTCACCCCTCCACTTT.

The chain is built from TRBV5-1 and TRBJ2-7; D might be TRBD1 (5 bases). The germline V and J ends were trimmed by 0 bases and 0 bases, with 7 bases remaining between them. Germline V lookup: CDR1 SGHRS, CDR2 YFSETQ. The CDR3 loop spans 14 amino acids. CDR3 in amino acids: CASSLVQGSYEQYF. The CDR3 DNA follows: TGCGCCAGCAGCTTGGTCCAGGGCTCCTACGAGCAGTACTTC.

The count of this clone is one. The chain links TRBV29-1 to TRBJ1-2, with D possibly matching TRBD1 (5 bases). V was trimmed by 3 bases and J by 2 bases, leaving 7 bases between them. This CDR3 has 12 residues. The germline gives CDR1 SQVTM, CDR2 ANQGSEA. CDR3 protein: CSVDRQNYGYTF. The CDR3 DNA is TGCAGCGTTGACAGACAGAACTATGGCTACACCTTC.

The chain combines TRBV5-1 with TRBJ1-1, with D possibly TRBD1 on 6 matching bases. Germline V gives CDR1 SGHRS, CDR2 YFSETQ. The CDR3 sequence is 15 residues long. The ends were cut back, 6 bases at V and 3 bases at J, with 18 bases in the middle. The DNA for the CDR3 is TGCGCCAGCAATCCGGATGGGTCAGGGGACACTGAAGCTTTCTTT. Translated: CASNPDGSGDTEAFF. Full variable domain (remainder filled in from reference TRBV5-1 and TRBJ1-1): KAGVTQTPRYLIKTRGQQVTLSCSPISGHRSVSWYQQTPGQGLQFLFEYFSETQRNKGNFPGRFSGRQFSNSRSEMNVSTLELGDSALYLCASNPDGSGDTEAFFGQGTRLTVV.

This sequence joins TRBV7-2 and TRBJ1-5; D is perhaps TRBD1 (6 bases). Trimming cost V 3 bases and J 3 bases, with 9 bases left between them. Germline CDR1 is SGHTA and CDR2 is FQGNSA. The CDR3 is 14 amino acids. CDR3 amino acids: CASSFGQSNQPQHF. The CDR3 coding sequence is TGTGCCAGCAGCTTCGGACAGTCCAATCAGCCCCAGCATTTT.

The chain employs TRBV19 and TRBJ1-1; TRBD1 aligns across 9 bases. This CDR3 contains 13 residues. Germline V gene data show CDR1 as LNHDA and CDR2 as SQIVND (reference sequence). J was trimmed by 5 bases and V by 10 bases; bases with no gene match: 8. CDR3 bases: TGTGCCACTCTACAGGGGGCGGGTACTGAAGCTTTCTTT. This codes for CATLQGAGTEAFF.

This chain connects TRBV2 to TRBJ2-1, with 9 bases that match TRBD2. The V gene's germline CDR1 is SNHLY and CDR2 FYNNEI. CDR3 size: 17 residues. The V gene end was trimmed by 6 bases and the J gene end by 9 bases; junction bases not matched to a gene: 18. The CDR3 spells CASRPLAGANLLTEQFF. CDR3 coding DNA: TGTGCCAGCAGGCCATTAGCGGGGGCAAATCTTCTCACTGAGCAGTTCTTC. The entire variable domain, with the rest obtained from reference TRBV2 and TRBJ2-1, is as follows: EPEVTQTPSHQVTQMGQEVILRCVPISNHLYFYWYRQILGQKVEFLVSFYNNEISEKSEIFDDQFSVERPDGSNFTLKIRSTKLEDSAMYFCASRPLAGANLLTEQFFGPGTRLTVL.

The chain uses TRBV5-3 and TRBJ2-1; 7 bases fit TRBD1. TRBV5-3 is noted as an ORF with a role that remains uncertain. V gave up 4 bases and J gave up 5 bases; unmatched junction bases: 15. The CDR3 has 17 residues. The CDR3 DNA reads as TGTGCCAGAAGCCCCAGCCCCCGACAGGGCCAGGACAATGAGCAGTTCTTC. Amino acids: CARSPSPRQGQDNEQFF.

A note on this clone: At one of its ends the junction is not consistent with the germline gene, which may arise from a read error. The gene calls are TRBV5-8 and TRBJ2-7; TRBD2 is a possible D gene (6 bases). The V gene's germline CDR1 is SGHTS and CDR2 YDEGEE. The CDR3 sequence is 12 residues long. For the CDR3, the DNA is TGTGCCAGCAGAAGGGACTCCCACGAGCAGTACTTC. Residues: CASRRDSHEQYF. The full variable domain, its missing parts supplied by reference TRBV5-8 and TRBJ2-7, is EAGVTQSPTHLIKTRGQQATLRCSPISGHTSVYWYQQALGLGLQFLLWYDEGEERNRGNFPPRFSGRQFPNYSSELNVNALELEDSALYLCASRRDSHEQYFGPGTRLTVT.

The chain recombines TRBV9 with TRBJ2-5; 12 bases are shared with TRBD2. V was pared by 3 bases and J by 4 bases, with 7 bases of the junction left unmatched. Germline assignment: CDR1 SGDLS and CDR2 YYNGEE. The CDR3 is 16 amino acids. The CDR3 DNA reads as TGTGCCAGCAGCGGAGCTAGCGGGGGGGCCTCAGAGACCCAGTACTTC. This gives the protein CASSGASGGASETQYF.